Below, 23 T cell receptor beta chains from the same sample are listed, as sequenced in a study of blood T cell repertoires in COVID-19. Using immunoSEQ multiplex PCR, the repertoire was profiled, and TCRdb retains in-frame clones only, with some absent. The sample records tens of thousands of clones, 75% to 90% being singletons. Sequencing was carried out using peripheral blood. The receptors here all came from a man aged 55 to 70 with active or convalescent COVID-19.

This sequence joins TRBV6-4 and TRBJ2-3, with a weak D call TRBD1 (5 bases). V lost 8 bases and J lost 2, with 17 bases in between. The CDR3 consists of 15 residues. Germline loops: CDR1 MRHNA, CDR2 SNTAGT. CDR3 loop: CASLNGQGPTDTQYF. DNA for the CDR3: TGTGCCAGCTTGAATGGGCAGGGCCCCACAGATACGCAGTATTTT.

The V and J genes are TRBV6-5 and TRBJ1-6; D unresolved. The V end was cut by 6 bases, the J end by 5 bases, with 14 bases between. The CDR3 spans 15 residues. Germline V gives CDR1 MNHEY, CDR2 SVGAGI. The CDR3 coding sequence is TGTGCCAGCAGCCTGAGGTTACCCGATAATTCACCCCTCCACTTT. This codes for CASSLRLPDNSPLHF.

The rearrangement links TRBV5-1 to TRBJ2-1; 11 bases fit TRBD2. This CDR3 has 15 residues. In germline, CDR1 is SGHRS, CDR2 YFSETQ. The V gene end was trimmed by 0 bases and the J gene end by 7 bases; junction bases not matched to a gene: 3. The CDR3 coding sequence is TGCGCCAGCAGCTTGGTAGCGGGAGGGCCGAATGAGCAGTTCTTC. This encodes CASSLVAGGPNEQFF. Filled out from reference TRBV5-1 and TRBJ2-1, the complete variable domain reads KAGVTQTPRYLIKTRGQQVTLSCSPISGHRSVSWYQQTPGQGLQFLFEYFSETQRNKGNFPGRFSGRQFSNSRSEMNVSTLELGDSALYLCASSLVAGGPNEQFFGPGTRLTVL.

The chain links TRBV19 to TRBJ1-1; unclear D gene. The CDR3 extends over 13 amino acids. The germline V gene encodes CDR1 LNHDA and CDR2 SQIVND (reference sequence). V was shortened by 5 bases and J by 1 base, with 8 bases between the two germline ends. CDR3 sequence: CASSGRGNTEAFF. The CDR3 nucleotides are TGTGCCAGTAGTGGGAGAGGGAACACTGAAGCTTTCTTT.

The chain is built from TRBV5-1 and TRBJ1-5; 10 bases agree with TRBD1. The CDR3 has 15 residues. V shed 0 bases and J 4 bases; nucleotides not matched to a gene: 1. Germline lookup yields CDR1 SGHRS and CDR2 YFSETQ. The CDR3 DNA follows: TGCGCCAGCAGCTTGGGGACAGGGGGAAATCAGCCCCAGCATTTT. It translates to CASSLGTGGNQPQHF. The full variable domain, rest sourced from reference TRBV5-1 and TRBJ1-5, is KAGVTQTPRYLIKTRGQQVTLSCSPISGHRSVSWYQQTPGQGLQFLFEYFSETQRNKGNFPGRFSGRQFSNSRSEMNVSTLELGDSALYLCASSLGTGGNQPQHFGDGTRLSIL.

V and J are TRBV6-5 and TRBJ2-3; tentative D call: TRBD1 (6 bases). Trimming stripped 6 bases from V and 0 bases from J, with 10 bases between. Looked up from germline, CDR1 is MNHEY and CDR2 is SVGAGI. This CDR3 region has 14 residues. The CDR3 sequence is CASSMGASTDTQYF. In DNA, the CDR3 is TGTGCCAGCAGCATGGGGGCGAGCACAGATACGCAGTATTTT.

The V and J genes are TRBV28 and TRBJ1-1; 7 nucleotides match TRBD1. V was pared by 3 bases and J by 4 bases, with 5 bases of the junction left unmatched. The CDR3 has 14 amino acids. Germline V gene sequence: CDR1 MDHEN, CDR2 SYDVKM. The CDR3 bases are TGTGCCAGCAGTTTCAGGGGGTGGGTCACTGAAGCTTTCTTT. Its translation: CASSFRGWVTEAFF.

This rearrangement joins TRBV19 to TRBJ1-5; 7 bases map to TRBD1. The CDR3 covers 15 residues. Germline CDR1 is LNHDA and CDR2 is SQIVND (reference sequence). The junction had 6 bases not matched to a gene; V was cut back by 1 base and J by 6 bases. The CDR3 nucleotides read TGTGCCAGTAGTATAGTCCCAGGGGGAACTCAGCCCCAGCATTTT. Its translation: CASSIVPGGTQPQHF.

The chain is built from TRBV12-3 or TRBV12-4 and TRBJ1-6; the match to TRBD1 covers 7 bases. Germline trimming cut 8 bases from V and 6 bases from J; bases unmatched to any gene: 4. The CDR3 has 13 amino acids. The CDR3 coding sequence is TGTGCCAGCCGTAGACAGGGTAATTCACCCCTCCACTTT. This encodes CASRRQGNSPLHF.

The chain uses TRBV4-3 and TRBJ2-7, with D possibly being TRBD2 (5 bases). Germline V gene sequence: CDR1 LGHNA, CDR2 YSLEER. Trimming took 2 bases from V and 3 from J, leaving 26 bases between them. The length of the CDR3 is 19 residues. CDR3 sequence reads: CASSQFSALNSGRFYEQYV. The CDR3 coding sequence is TGCGCCAGCAGCCAATTCTCCGCGTTAAATTCGGGGAGATTCTACGAGCAGTACGTC.

The rearrangement uses TRBV4-3 and TRBJ1-2, with a tentative D call TRBD1 (5 bases). CDR3 length: 15 amino acids. V was cut by 0 bases and J by 4 bases, with 12 bases left in between. Germline V gene lookup returns CDR1 LGHNA and CDR2 YSLEER. CDR3 nucleotides: TGCGCCAGCAGCCAAGATTCAGGGATGGGCTATGGCTACACCTTC. This encodes CASSQDSGMGYGYTF.

The J gene is TRBJ1-5, the V gene TRBV5-4, with D perhaps matching TRBD1 (5 bases). Germline V gene data show CDR1 as SGHNT and CDR2 as YYREEE (reference sequence). V was shortened by 2 bases and J by 6 bases, with 6 bases between the two germline ends. This CDR3 is 12 amino acids long. DNA for the CDR3: TGTGCCAGCAGCTTAAGGGGTCAGCCCCAGCATTTT. Its protein is CASSLRGQPQHF.

The sample holds one count of this clone. The rearrangement uses TRBV2 and TRBJ2-3; the D is unclear. This CDR3 is built from 10 residues. The V end lost 10 bases, the J end lost 4 bases, and 6 bases lay between the germline ends. Germline-derived CDR1 and CDR2 are SNHLY and FYNNEI. The CDR3 DNA is TGTGCCACTAATCCAGATACGCAGTATTTT. It is translated as CATNPDTQYF. Supplemented by reference TRBV2 and TRBJ2-3, the full variable domain reads EPEVTQTPSHQVTQMGQEVILRCVPISNHLYFYWYRQILGQKVEFLVSFYNNEISEKSEIFDDQFSVERPDGSNFTLKIRSTKLEDSAMYFCATNPDTQYFGPGTRLTVL.

Only one count was recorded for this clone. This chain uses TRBV25-1 with TRBJ1-5; TRBD1 matches 10 bases. V lost 4 bases, J lost 3 bases, and 3 bases stayed unmatched. In germline, CDR1 is MGHDK, CDR2 SYGVNS. This CDR3 is built from 15 residues. This CDR3 is CASSGQGASNQPQHF. In DNA, the CDR3 is TGTGCCAGCAGTGGACAGGGGGCGTCCAATCAGCCCCAGCATTTT.

The V call is TRBV4-1, the J call TRBJ2-5, with D tentatively TRBD2 (5 bases). V dropped 0 bases and J dropped 6 bases, with 17 bases sitting between them. This CDR3 region has 16 residues. Germline V lookup: CDR1 MGHRA, CDR2 YSYEKL. CDR3 protein: CASSQDRGKGKQTQYF. The CDR3 DNA follows: TGCGCCAGCAGCCAAGATAGAGGGAAAGGAAAACAGACCCAGTACTTC.

This clone was counted between two and nine times. The chain is built from TRBV24-1 and TRBJ2-1; possibly TRBD2 for D (5 bases). From germline, CDR1 is KGHDR and CDR2 SFDVKD. Trimming shortened V by 7 bases and J by 0 bases, and 12 bases separated the two germline ends. The CDR3 totals 15 residues. CDR3 nucleotides: TGTGCCACCAGGGAGGACTCGAGCTCCTACAATGAGCAGTTCTTC. This gives the protein CATREDSSSYNEQFF.

J is TRBJ2-5 and V is TRBV5-4; TRBD2 aligns across 8 bases. Germline loops: CDR1 SGHNT, CDR2 YYREEE (reference sequence). The length of the CDR3 is 18 residues. J was trimmed by 5 bases and V by 0 bases; bases with no gene match: 15. This chain's CDR3 is CASSLDDVAGNTRETQYF. Here the CDR3 DNA reads TGTGCCAGCAGCTTGGATGACGTAGCGGGGAACACCCGGGAGACCCAGTACTTC.

This chain uses TRBV15 with TRBJ1-1, with 9 bases lining up with TRBD1. The CDR3 extends over 15 amino acids. The junction had 9 bases not matched to a gene; V was cut back by 4 bases and J by 6 bases. Germline V gene data show CDR1 as LNHNV and CDR2 as YYDKDF (reference sequence). CDR3 amino acids: CATSTGQGEGAEAFF. DNA for the CDR3: TGTGCCACCAGCACGGGACAGGGTGAGGGGGCTGAAGCTTTCTTT.

In its sample, this clone was seen a few times. This chain connects TRBV18 to TRBJ2-5, with TRBD2 matching over 7 bases. V shed 6 bases, J shed 5 bases, and the junction held 12 bases outside the gene matches. Per the germline V gene, CDR1 is KGHSH and CDR2 is LQKENI. This CDR3 spans 15 amino acids. The CDR3 loop is CASSRGSREMETQYF. The CDR3 region has the DNA TGTGCCAGCTCCCGGGGCTCGCGGGAGATGGAGACCCAGTACTTC.

The genes are TRBV19 and TRBJ2-7, with D possibly being TRBD1 (5 bases). The CDR3 has 13 amino acids. The germline V gene has CDR1 LNHDA and CDR2 SQIVND (reference sequence). V dropped 9 bases and J dropped 0 bases, with 12 bases sitting between them. In DNA form, the CDR3 reads TGTGCCAGCCGGCGACAGTACTCCTACGAGCAGTACGTC. This translates into CASRRQYSYEQYV.

The chain couples TRBV28 to TRBJ1-6, with D possibly matching TRBD1 (5 bases). Germline-derived CDR1 and CDR2 are MDHEN and SYDVKM. CDR3 length: 13 residues. Trimming took 6 bases from V and 8 from J, leaving 11 bases between them. Here the CDR3 reads CASRDRVYSPLHF. DNA for the CDR3: TGTGCCAGCAGAGACAGAGTATATTCACCCCTCCACTTT.

The rearrangement links TRBV5-8 to TRBJ1-2; D may be TRBD1 (5 bases). Germline V gene sequence: CDR1 SGHTS, CDR2 YDEGEE. The CDR3 extends over 15 amino acids. V shed 0 bases and J shed 0 bases, with 9 bases lying between them. The CDR3 region has the DNA TGTGCCAGCAGCTTGGAAAACAGGCCTAACTATGGCTACACCTTC. Translation gives CASSLENRPNYGYTF.

The gene calls are TRBV6-1 and TRBJ2-3; 11 bases map to TRBD2. V was pared by 2 bases and J by 3 bases, with 4 bases of the junction left unmatched. The CDR3 totals 16 residues. Germline V gives CDR1 MNHNS, CDR2 SASEGT. The CDR3 here is CASSETTSGRTDTQYF. DNA of the CDR3: TGTGCCAGCAGTGAAACTACTAGCGGGAGAACAGATACGCAGTATTTT.